This TCR beta chain was recorded in a study of identifying expanded T cells in peripheral blood. The study's findings and limits: About 1.2 clones differed between technical replicates, versus about 15 and 19 over time. Across healthy donors, higher total template counts meant significantly greater roughly 2-week count variance.

This CDR3 has 15 amino acids. The germline V and J ends were trimmed by 1 base and 3 bases, with 11 bases remaining between them. Germline V lookup: CDR1 SGHTA, CDR2 FQGNSA. This clone was detected a few times. Its antigen is currently unknown. During the collection period, no donor immune events like infections were recorded. This table comes from immunoSEQ multiplex PCR, and its TCRdb copy is limited to in-frame clones, with some not included. Of some 120,000 clones detected, more than 80% appear once; the ten largest clones hold 3% to 3.5%. The clonotype was recovered from a person aged 18 to 70 in good health. Source material: blood. The rearrangement joins TRBV7-2 to TRBJ2-3; D is ambiguous. In DNA, the CDR3 is TGTGCCAGCAGCTTAGAGTATTCTCGGACAGATACGCAGTATTTT. Its translation: CASSLEYSRTDTQYF.